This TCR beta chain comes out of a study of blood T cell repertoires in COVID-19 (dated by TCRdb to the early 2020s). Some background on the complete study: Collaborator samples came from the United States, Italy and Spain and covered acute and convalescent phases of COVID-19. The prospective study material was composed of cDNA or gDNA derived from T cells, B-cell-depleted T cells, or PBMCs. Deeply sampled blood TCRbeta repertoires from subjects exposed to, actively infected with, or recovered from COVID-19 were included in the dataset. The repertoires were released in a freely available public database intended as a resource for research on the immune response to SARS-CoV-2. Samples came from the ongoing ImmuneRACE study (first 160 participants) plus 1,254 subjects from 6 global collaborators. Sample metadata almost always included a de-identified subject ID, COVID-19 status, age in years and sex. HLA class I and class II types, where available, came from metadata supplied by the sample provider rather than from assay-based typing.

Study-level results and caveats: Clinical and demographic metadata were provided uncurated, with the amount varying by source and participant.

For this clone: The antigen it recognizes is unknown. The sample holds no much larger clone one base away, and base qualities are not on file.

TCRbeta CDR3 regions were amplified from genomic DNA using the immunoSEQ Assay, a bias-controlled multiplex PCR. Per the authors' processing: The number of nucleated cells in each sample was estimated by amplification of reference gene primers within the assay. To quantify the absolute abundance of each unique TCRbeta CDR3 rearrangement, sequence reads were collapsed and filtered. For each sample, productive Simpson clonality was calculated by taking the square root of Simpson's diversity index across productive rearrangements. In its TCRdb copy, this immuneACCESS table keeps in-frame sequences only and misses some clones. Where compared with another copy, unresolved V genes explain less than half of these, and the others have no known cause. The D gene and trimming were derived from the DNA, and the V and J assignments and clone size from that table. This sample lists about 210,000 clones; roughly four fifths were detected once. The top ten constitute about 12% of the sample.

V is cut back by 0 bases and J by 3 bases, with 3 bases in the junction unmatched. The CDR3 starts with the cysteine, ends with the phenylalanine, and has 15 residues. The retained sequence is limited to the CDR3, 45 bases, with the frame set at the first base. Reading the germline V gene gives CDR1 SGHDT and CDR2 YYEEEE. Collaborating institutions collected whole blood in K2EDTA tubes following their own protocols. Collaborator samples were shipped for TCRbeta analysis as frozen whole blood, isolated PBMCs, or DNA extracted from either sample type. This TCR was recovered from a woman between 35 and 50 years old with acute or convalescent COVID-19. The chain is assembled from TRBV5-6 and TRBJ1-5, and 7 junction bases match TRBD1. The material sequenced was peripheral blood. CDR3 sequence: CASSLDRGTNQPQHF. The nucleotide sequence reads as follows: TGTGCCAGCAGCTTGGACAGGGGAACCAATCAGCCCCAGCATTTT.